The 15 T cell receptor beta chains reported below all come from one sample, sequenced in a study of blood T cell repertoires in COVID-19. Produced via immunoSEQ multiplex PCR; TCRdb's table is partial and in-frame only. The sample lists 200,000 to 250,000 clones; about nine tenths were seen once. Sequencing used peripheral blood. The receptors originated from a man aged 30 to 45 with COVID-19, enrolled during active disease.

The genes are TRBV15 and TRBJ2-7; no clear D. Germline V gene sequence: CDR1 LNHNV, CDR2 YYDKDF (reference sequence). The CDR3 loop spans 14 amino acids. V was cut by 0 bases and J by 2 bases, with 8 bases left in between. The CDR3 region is CATSRDPGTYEQYF. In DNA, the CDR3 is TGTGCCACCAGCAGAGATCCCGGTACCTACGAGCAGTACTTC.

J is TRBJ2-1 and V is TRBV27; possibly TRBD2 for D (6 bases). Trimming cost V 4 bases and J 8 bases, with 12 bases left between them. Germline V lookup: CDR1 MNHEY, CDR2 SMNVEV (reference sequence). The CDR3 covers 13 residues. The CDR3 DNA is TGTGCCAGCAGTTCCCGGACTACTCATGAGCAGTTCTTC. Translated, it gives CASSSRTTHEQFF.

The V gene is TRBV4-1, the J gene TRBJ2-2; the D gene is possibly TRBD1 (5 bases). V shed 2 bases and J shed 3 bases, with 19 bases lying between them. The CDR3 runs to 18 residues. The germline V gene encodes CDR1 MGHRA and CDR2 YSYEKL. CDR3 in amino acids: CASSQSFGAGIYTGELFF. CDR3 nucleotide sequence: TGCGCCAGCAGCCAATCGTTCGGCGCAGGGATATACACCGGGGAGCTGTTTTTT.

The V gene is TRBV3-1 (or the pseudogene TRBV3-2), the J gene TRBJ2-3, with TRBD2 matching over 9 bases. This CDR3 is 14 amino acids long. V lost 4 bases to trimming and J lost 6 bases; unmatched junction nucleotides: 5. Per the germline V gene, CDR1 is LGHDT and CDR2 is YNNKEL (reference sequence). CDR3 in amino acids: CASSRRGGIDTQYF. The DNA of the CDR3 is TGTGCCAGCAGCCGGCGGGGGGGCATTGATACGCAGTATTTT.

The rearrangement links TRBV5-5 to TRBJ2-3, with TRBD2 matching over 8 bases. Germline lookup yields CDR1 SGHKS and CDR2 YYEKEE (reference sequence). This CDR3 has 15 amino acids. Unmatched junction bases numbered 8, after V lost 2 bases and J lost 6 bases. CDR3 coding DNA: TGTGCCAGCAGCTTAAACGGGGGGGCCGGGGATACGCAGTATTTT. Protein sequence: CASSLNGGAGDTQYF.

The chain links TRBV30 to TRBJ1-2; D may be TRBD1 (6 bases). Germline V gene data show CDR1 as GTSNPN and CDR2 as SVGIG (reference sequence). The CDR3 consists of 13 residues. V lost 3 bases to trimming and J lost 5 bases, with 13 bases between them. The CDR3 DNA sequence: TGTGCCTGGAGCGAACAGGGTCTTTATGGCTACACCTTC. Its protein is CAWSEQGLYGYTF.

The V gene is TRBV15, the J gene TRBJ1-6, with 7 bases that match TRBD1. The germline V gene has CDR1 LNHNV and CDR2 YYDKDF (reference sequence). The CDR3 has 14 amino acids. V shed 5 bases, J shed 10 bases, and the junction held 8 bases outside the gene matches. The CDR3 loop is CATSRTQGGSPLHF. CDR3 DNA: TGTGCCACCAGCCGAACGCAGGGGGGCTCACCCCTCCACTTT. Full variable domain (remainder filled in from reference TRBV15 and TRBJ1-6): DAMVIQNPRYQVTQFGKPVTLSCSQTLNHNVMYWYQQKSSQAPKLLFHYYDKDFNNEADTPDNFQSRRPNTSFCFLDIRSPGLGDTAMYLCATSRTQGGSPLHFGNGTRLTVT.

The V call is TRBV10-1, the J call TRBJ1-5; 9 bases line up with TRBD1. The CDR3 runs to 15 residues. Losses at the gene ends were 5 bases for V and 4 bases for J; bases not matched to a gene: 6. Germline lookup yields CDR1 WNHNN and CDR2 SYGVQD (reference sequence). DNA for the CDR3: TGCGCCAGCAGTCGGGACAGGGAAAGGAATCAGCCCCAGCATTTT. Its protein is CASSRDRERNQPQHF.

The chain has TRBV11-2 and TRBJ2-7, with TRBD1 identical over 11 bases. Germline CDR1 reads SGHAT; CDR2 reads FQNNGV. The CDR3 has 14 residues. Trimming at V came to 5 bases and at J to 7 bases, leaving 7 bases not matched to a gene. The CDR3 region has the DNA TGTGCCAGCAGCCAGGACAGGGGGCAAGGAGAGCAGTACTTC. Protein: CASSQDRGQGEQYF.

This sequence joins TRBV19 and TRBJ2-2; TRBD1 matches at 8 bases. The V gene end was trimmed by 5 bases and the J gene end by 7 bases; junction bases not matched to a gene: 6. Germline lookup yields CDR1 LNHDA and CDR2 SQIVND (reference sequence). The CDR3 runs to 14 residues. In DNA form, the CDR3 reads TGTGCCAGTAGTGACAGGGGTGGGAACGGGGAGCTGTTTTTT. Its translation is CASSDRGGNGELFF.

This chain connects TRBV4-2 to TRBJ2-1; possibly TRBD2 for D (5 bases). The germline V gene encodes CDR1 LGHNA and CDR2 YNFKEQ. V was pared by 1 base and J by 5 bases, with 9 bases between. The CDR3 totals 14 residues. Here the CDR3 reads CASSQGGGNNEQFF. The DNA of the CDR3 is TGTGCCAGCAGCCAAGGTGGAGGTAACAATGAGCAGTTCTTC.

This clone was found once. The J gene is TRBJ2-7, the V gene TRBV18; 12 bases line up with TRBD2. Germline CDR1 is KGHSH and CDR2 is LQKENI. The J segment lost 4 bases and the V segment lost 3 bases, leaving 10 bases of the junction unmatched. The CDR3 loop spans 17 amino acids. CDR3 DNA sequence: TGTGCCAGCTCACCGATCCCGACTAGCGGGGGTACGTACGAGCAGTACTTC. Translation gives CASSPIPTSGGTYEQYF.

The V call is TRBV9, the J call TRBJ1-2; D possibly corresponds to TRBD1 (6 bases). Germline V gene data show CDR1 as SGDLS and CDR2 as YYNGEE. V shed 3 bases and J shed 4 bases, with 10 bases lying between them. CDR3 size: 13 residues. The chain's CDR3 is CASSAWTVYGYTF. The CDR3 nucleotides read TGTGCCAGCAGCGCCTGGACAGTCTATGGCTACACCTTC.

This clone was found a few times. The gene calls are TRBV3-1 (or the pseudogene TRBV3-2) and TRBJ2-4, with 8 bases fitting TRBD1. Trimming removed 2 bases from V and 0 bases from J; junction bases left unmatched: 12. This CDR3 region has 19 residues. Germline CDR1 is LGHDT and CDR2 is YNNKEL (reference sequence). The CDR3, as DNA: TGTGCCAGCAGCCAACGGACAGGGCTGGGAATACTAGCCAAAAACATTCAGTACTTC. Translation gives CASSQRTGLGILAKNIQYF.

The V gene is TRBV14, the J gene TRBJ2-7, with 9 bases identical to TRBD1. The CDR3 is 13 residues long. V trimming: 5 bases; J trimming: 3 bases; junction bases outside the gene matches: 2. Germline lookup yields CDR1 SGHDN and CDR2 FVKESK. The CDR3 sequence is CASSGDRVYEQYF. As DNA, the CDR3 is TGTGCCAGCAGCGGGGACAGGGTCTACGAGCAGTACTTC.